This passage covers 13 T cell receptor beta chains from one sample sequenced in a study of T cell responses to AZD1222 COVID-19 vaccine. Here immunoSEQ multiplex PCR was the method, and the copy in TCRdb shows in-frame clones only, minus some. There are under 200,000 clones in the sample; approximately 92% occur only once, and about 4% lies in the top ten. Source: peripheral blood, taken 28 days after the second dose of the MenACWY control vaccine. These receptors originate from an adult who received the MenACWY meningococcal vaccine as a control.

The chain recombines TRBV3-1 (or the pseudogene TRBV3-2) with TRBJ1-2; D remains ambiguous. V was trimmed by 7 bases and J by 4 bases, leaving 13 bases between them. Germline lookup yields CDR1 LGHDT and CDR2 YNNKEL (reference sequence). The CDR3 contains 13 residues. The CDR3 nucleotides read TGTGCCAGCAACACCGCGACTGGCTATGGCTACACCTTC. Its translation: CASNTATGYGYTF.

The chain recombines TRBV13 with TRBJ2-1; D gene unclear. Germline V CDR1 and CDR2: PRHDT, FYEKMQ (reference sequence). The ends were cut back, 2 bases at V and 9 bases at J, with 8 bases in the middle. The CDR3 spans 12 residues. The CDR3 region is CASSLTPSEQFF. CDR3 DNA sequence: TGTGCCAGCAGCTTAACACCATCTGAGCAGTTCTTC.

The chain combines TRBV25-1 with TRBJ2-5, with D tentatively TRBD1 (6 bases). V lost 6 bases and J lost 2, with 10 bases in between. CDR1 is MGHDK, CDR2 SYGVNS, per germline. CDR3 length equals 13 residues. CDR3 sequence reads: CASSQGTQETQYF. The CDR3 nucleotides are TGTGCCAGCAGCCAGGGGACGCAAGAGACCCAGTACTTC.

The chain is built from TRBV7-2 and TRBJ2-3; 10 nucleotides match TRBD2. Per germline, CDR1 SGHTA and CDR2 FQGNSA. The CDR3 consists of 14 residues. V lost 4 bases and J lost 7; bases outside the gene matches: 5. CDR3 loop: CASSSLAGFNTQYF. CDR3 coding DNA: TGTGCCAGCAGCTCACTAGCGGGATTTAATACGCAGTATTTT.

The rearrangement uses TRBV20-1 and TRBJ2-1; D uncertain. V was shortened by 3 bases and J by 6 bases, with 3 bases between the two germline ends. Germline values: CDR1 DFQATT, CDR2 SNEGSKA (reference sequence). CDR3 size: 10 residues. DNA of the CDR3: TGCAGTGCTAGGAGCAATGAGCAGTTCTTC. As protein: CSARSNEQFF.

This chain uses TRBV28 with TRBJ2-5; 10 bases match TRBD2. The CDR3 loop spans 16 amino acids. Trimming took 5 bases from V and 4 from J; bases not matched to a gene: 10. CDR1 is MDHEN, CDR2 SYDVKM, per germline. The CDR3 sequence: CASSPSGLAGVETQYF. CDR3 sequence (DNA): TGTGCCAGCAGTCCCTCAGGGCTAGCGGGGGTAGAGACCCAGTACTTC.

This chain joins TRBV7-3 and TRBJ2-2; 8 bases line up with TRBD2. This CDR3 contains 15 residues. Germline loops: CDR1 SGHTA, CDR2 FQGTGA. V lost 4 bases, J lost 6 bases, and 7 bases stayed unmatched. CDR3 nucleotide sequence: TGTGCCAGCAGCTCACGGGAGGGCCGGTCCGGGGAGCTGTTTTTT. Amino acid sequence: CASSSREGRSGELFF.

This chain joins TRBV5-4 and TRBJ2-3; 7 bases align to TRBD1. The V gene's germline CDR1 is SGHNT and CDR2 YYREEE (reference sequence). The CDR3 runs 14 residues. V shed 0 bases and J 3 bases; nucleotides not matched to a gene: 1. The CDR3 protein is CASSLETGTDTQYF. Written as DNA, the CDR3 is TGTGCCAGCAGCTTGGAGACAGGGACAGATACGCAGTATTTT. The entire variable domain, with the rest obtained from reference TRBV5-4 and TRBJ2-3, is as follows: ETGVTQSPTHLIKTRGQQVTLRCSSQSGHNTVSWYQQALGQGPQFIFQYYREEENGRGNFPPRFSGLQFPNYSSELNVNALELDDSALYLCASSLETGTDTQYFGPGTRLTVL.

This clone was seen a handful of times. V usage is TRBV11-2 and J usage is TRBJ1-6, with TRBD1 matching over 10 bases. Losses at the gene ends were 4 bases for V and 6 bases for J; bases not matched to a gene: 3. The CDR3 is 15 amino acids. Per the germline V gene, CDR1 is SGHAT and CDR2 is FQNNGV. The CDR3 loop is CASSSRTGGNSPLHF. As DNA, the CDR3 is TGTGCCAGCAGCTCGAGGACAGGGGGTAATTCACCCCTCCACTTT.

The CDR3 DNA reads as TGTGCCAGCAGTTCCCAGGGGGCGACAGGGGATGGCTACACCTTC. Protein sequence: CASSSQGATGDGYTF. The rearrangement links TRBV7-2 to TRBJ1-2; 8 nucleotides match TRBD1. The CDR3 consists of 15 residues. V lost 6 bases, J lost 6 bases, and 12 bases stayed unmatched. Germline CDR1 SGHTA, CDR2 FQGNSA.

V usage is TRBV5-1 and J usage is TRBJ1-2; tentatively, D is TRBD1 (6 bases). Germline V gives CDR1 SGHRS, CDR2 YFSETQ. This CDR3 region has 16 residues. The V end lost 0 bases, the J end lost 4 bases, and 16 bases lay between the germline ends. CDR3 region: CASSLGGQGLSYGYTF. The CDR3 DNA sequence: TGCGCCAGCAGCTTGGGTGGCCAGGGGTTGAGCTATGGCTACACCTTC.

The chain's CDR3 is CASSLGGITYEQYF. CDR3 sequence (DNA): TGTGCCAGCAGTTTAGGGGGAATTACCTACGAGCAGTACTTC. The chain is built from TRBV27 and TRBJ2-7; D may be TRBD1 or TRBD2 (5 bases each). The CDR3 runs 14 residues. Trimming pared 2 bases from V and 2 bases from J, leaving 10 bases between. Germline CDR1 MNHEY, CDR2 SMNVEV (reference sequence).

This chain connects TRBV27 to TRBJ1-1, with D unclear. CDR1 MNHEY and CDR2 SMNVEV come from the germline V gene (reference sequence). CDR3 size: 17 residues. V shed 6 bases and J shed 3 bases, with 23 bases lying between them. Here the CDR3 DNA reads TGTGCCAGCAGGCCTAGAGTGAGCGGGAGAGGAGACACTGAAGCTTTCTTT. It specifies CASRPRVSGRGDTEAFF.